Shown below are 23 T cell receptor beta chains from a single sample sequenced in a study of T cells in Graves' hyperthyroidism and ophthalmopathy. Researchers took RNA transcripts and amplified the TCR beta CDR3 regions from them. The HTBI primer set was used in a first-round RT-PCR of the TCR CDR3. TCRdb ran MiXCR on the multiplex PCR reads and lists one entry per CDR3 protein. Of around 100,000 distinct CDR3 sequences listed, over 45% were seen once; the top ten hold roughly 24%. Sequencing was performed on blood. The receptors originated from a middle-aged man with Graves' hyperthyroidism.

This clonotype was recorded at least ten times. CDR3 in amino acids: CASSWGGDTQYF. The CDR3 DNA sequence: TGTGCCAGCAGCTGGGGGGGAGATACGCAGTATTTT. This rearrangement joins TRBV4-2 to TRBJ2-3; 7 positions match TRBD2. The CDR3 totals 12 residues. Germline V CDR1 and CDR2: LGHNA, YNFKEQ. The V segment lost 5 bases and the J segment 5 bases; nucleotides outside the gene matches: 1.

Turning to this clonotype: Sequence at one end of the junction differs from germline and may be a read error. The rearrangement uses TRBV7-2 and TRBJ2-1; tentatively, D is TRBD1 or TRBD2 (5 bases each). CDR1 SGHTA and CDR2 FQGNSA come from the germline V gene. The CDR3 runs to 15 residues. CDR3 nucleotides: TGTGCCACCAACGACCGGGGCCGTACCATCAATGAGCAGCTCTTC. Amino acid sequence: CATNDRGRTINEQLF.

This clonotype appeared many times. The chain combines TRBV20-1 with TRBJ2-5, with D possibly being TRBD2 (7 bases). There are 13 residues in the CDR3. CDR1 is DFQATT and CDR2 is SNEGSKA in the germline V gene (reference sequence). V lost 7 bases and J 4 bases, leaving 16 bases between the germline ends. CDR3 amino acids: CSVPKGEGETQYF. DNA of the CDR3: TGCAGTGTCCCGAAGGGGGAGGGAGAGACCCAGTACTTC.

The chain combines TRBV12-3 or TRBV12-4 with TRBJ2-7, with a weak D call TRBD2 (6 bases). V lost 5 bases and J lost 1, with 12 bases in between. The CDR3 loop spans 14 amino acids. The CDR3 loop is CASSPSGTSYEQYF. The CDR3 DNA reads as TGTGCCAGCAGTCCGTCCGGGACTTCCTACGAGCAGTACTTC.

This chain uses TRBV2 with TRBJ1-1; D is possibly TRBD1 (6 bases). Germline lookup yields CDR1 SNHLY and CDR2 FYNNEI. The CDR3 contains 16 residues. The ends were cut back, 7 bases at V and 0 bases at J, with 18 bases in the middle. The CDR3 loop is CASTPRPQGMNTEAFF. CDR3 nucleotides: TGTGCCAGCACTCCGAGGCCCCAGGGGATGAACACTGAAGCTTTCTTT.

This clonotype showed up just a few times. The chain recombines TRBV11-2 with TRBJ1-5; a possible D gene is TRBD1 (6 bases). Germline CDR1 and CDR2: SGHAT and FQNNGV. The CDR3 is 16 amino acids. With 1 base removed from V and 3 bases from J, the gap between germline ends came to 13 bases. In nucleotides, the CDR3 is TGTGCCAGCAGCTTAGTGGGGGCAGGTGTCAATCAGCCCCAGCATTTT. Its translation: CASSLVGAGVNQPQHF. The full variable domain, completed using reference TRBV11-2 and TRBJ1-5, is EAGVAQSPRYKIIEKRQSVAFWCNPISGHATLYWYQQILGQGPKLLIQFQNNGVVDDSQLPKDRFSAERLKGVDSTLKIQPAKLEDSAVYLCASSLVGAGVNQPQHFGDGTRLSIL.

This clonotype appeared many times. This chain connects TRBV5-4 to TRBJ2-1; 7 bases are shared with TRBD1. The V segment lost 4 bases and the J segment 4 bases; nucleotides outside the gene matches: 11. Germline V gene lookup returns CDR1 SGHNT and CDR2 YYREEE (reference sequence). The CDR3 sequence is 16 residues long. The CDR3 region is CASSPQGTDTYNEQFF. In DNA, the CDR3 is TGTGCCAGCAGCCCTCAAGGGACAGATACTTACAATGAGCAGTTCTTC.

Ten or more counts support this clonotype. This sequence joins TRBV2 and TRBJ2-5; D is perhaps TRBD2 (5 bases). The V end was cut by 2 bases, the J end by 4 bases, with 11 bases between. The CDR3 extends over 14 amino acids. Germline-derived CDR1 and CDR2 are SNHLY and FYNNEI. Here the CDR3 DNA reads TGTGCCAGCAGTGAACCAGGTCGGGGAGAGACCCAGTACTTC. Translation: CASSEPGRGETQYF.

The CDR3 protein is CASLLGSYEQYF. CDR3 DNA sequence: TGTGCCAGCCTCTTGGGCTCCTACGAGCAGTACTTC. V is TRBV2 and J is TRBJ2-7, with D unclear. V lost 8 bases and J 0 bases, leaving 8 bases between the germline ends. The CDR3 has 12 residues. Germline CDR1 is SNHLY and CDR2 is FYNNEI.

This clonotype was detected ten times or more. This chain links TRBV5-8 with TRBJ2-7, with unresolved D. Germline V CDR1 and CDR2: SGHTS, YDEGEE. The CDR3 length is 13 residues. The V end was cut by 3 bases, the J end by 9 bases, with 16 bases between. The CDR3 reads CASSYGDGFGQYF. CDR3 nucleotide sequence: TGTGCCAGCAGCTACGGCGATGGCTTTGGGCAGTACTTC.

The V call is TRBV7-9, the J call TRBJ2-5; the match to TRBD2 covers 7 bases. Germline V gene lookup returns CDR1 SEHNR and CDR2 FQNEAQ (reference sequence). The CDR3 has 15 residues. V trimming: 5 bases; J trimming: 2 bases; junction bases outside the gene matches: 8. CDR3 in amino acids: CASSHGGSEQETQYF. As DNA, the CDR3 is TGTGCCAGCAGCCACGGGGGGTCAGAACAAGAGACCCAGTACTTC.

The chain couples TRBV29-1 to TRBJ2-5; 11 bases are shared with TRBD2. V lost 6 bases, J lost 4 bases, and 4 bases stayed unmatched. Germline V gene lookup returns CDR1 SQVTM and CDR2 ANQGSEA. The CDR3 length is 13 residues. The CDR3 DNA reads TGCAGCGTCGTTAGCGGGAGGGTAGAGACCCAGTACTTC. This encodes CSVVSGRVETQYF.

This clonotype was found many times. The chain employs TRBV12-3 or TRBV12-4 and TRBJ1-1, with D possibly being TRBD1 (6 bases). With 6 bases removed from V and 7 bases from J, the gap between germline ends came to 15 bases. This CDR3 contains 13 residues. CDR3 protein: CASRRKQGFEAFF. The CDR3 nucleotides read TGTGCCAGCAGACGTAAACAGGGATTTGAAGCTTTCTTT.

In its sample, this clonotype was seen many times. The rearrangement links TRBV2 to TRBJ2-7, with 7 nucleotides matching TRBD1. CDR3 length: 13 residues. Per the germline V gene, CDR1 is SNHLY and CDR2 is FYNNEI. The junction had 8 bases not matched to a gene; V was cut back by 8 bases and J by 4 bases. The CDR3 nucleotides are TGTGCCAGCGAGGGGGCCACAGATTACGAGCAGTACTTC. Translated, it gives CASEGATDYEQYF.

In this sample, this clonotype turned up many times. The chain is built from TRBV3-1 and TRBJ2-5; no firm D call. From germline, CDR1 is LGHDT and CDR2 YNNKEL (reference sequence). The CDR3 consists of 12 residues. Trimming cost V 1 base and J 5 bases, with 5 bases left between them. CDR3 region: CASSQGGETQYF. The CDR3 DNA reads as TGTGCCAGCAGCCAAGGGGGTGAGACCCAGTACTTC.

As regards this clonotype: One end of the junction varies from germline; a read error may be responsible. The CDR3, as DNA: TGCAGCGTTGAACTCTACGACCACGAGACCCAGTACTTC. Amino acid sequence: CSVELYDHETQYF. The chain links TRBV29-1 to TRBJ2-5, with unresolved D. CDR3 length: 13 amino acids. CDR1 and CDR2 (germline): SQVTM, ANQGSEA. The full variable domain, its missing parts supplied by reference TRBV29-1 and TRBJ2-5, is SAVISQKPSRDICQRGTSLTIQCQVDSQVTMMFWYRQQPGQSLTLIATANQGSEATYESGFVIDKFPISRPNLTFSTLTVSNMSPEDSSIYLCSVELYDHETQYFGPGTRLLVL.

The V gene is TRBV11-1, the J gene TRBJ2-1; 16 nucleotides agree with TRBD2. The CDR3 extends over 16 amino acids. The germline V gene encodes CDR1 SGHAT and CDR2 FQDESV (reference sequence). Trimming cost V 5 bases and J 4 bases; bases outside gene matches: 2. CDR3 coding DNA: TGTGCCAGCAGCCAGGGACTAGCGGGAGGGTACAATGAGCAGTTCTTC. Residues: CASSQGLAGGYNEQFF.

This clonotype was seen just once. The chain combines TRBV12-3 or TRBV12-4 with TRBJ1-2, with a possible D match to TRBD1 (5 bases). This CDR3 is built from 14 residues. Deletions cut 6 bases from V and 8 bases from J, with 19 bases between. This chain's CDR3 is CASSRRGHWEGYTF. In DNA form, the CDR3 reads TGTGCCAGCAGCCGGAGGGGCCACTGGGAGGGCTACACCTTC.

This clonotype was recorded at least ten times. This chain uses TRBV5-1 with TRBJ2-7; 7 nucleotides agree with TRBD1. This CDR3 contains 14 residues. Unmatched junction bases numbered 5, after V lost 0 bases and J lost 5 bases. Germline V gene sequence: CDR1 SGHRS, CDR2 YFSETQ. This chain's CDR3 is CASSLGQGIDEQYF. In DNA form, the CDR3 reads TGCGCCAGCAGCTTGGGACAGGGTATCGACGAGCAGTACTTC.

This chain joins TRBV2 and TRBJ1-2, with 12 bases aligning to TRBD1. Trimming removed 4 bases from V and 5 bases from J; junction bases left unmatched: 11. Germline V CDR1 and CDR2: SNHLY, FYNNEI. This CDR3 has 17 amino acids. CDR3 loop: CASSVFGTGGNQYGYTF. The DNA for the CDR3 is TGTGCCAGCAGTGTTTTTGGGACAGGGGGCAATCAGTATGGCTACACCTTC.

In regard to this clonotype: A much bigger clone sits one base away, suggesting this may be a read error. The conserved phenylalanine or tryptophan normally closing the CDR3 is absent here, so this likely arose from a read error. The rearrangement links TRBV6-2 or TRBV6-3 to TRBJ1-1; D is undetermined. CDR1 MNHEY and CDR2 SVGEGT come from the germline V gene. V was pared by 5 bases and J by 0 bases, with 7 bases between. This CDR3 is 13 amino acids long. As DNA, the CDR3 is TGTGCCAGCAGTCCGACACTGAACACTGAAGCTTTCTCT. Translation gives CASSPTLNTEAFS.

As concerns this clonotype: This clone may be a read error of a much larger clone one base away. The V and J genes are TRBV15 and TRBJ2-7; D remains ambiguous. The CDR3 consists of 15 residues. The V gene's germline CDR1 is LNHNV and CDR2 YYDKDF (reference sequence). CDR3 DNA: TGTGCCAGCAGCCAAGAGAATCACCGGCCGGACGAGCAGTACTTC. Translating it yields CASSQENHRPDEQYF. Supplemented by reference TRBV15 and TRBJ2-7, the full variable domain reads DAMVIQNPRYQVTQFGKPVTLSCSQTLNHNVMYWYQQKSSQAPKLLFHYYDKDFNNEADTPDNFQSRRPNTSFCFLDIRSPGLGDTAMYLCASSQENHRPDEQYFGPGTRLTVT.

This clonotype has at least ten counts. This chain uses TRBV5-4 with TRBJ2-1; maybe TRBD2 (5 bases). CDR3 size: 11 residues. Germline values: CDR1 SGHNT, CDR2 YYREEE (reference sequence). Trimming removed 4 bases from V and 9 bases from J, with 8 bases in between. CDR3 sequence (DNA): TGTGCCAGCAGCATACGGGGTGAGCAGTTCTTC. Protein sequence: CASSIRGEQFF.